These 2 T cell receptor beta chains were sequenced from one sample in a study of cytomegalovirus exposure and HLA in healthy donors. The PCR employed 60 Vbeta primers together with 13 Jbeta primers. Here immunoSEQ multiplex PCR was the method, and the copy in TCRdb shows in-frame clones only, minus some. The table lists about 160,000 clones, 80% to 85% of them singletons, with 1.9% in the top ten. Sequenced: PBMCs. Every receptor here comes from a man aged 18 to 30 in good health and CMV-seronegative.

This clone was counted once. The genes are TRBV25-1 and TRBJ2-3; D not certain. CDR3 size: 14 residues. V shed 3 bases and J shed 0 bases, with 7 bases lying between them. Looked up from germline, CDR1 is MGHDK and CDR2 is SYGVNS. The CDR3 region is CASSDRSSTDTQYF. The CDR3 region has the DNA TGTGCCAGCAGTGATCGGTCAAGCACAGATACGCAGTATTTT.

The CDR3 bases are TGTGCCAGCAGTTTGGCCTACGGGACAGGGGGCAGGGGCTACACCTTC. The encoded protein is CASSLAYGTGGRGYTF. V is TRBV28 and J is TRBJ1-2; 12 bases match TRBD1. This CDR3 contains 16 residues. V trimming: 3 bases; J trimming: 8 bases; junction bases outside the gene matches: 10. From germline, CDR1 is MDHEN and CDR2 SYDVKM.